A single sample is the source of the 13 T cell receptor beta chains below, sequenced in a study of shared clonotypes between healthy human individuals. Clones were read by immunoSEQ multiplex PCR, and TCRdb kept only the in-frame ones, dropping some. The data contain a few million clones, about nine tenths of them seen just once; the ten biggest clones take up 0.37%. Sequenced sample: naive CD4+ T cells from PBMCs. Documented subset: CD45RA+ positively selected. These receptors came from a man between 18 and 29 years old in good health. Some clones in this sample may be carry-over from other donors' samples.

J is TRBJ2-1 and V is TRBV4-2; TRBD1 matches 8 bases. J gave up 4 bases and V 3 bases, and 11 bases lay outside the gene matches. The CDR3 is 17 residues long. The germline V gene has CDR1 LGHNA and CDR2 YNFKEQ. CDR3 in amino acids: CASSQGDRTGSYNEQFF. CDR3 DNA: TGTGCCAGCAGCCAGGGAGATAGGACAGGGTCTTACAATGAGCAGTTCTTC.

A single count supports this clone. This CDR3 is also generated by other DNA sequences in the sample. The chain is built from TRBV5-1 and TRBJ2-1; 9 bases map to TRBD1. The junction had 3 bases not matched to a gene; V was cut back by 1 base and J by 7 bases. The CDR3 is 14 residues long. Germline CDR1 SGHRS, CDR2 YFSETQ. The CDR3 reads CASSLPGQGNEQFF. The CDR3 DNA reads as TGCGCCAGCAGCTTGCCGGGACAGGGTAATGAGCAGTTCTTC. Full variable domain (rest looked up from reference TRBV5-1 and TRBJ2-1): KAGVTQTPRYLIKTRGQQVTLSCSPISGHRSVSWYQQTPGQGLQFLFEYFSETQRNKGNFPGRFSGRQFSNSRSEMNVSTLELGDSALYLCASSLPGQGNEQFFGPGTRLTVL.

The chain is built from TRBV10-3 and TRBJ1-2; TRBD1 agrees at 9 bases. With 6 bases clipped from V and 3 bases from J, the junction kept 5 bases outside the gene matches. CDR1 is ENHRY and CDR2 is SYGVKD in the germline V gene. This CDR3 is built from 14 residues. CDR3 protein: CAISPQGADYGYTF. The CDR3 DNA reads TGTGCCATCAGCCCACAGGGGGCTGACTATGGCTACACCTTC.

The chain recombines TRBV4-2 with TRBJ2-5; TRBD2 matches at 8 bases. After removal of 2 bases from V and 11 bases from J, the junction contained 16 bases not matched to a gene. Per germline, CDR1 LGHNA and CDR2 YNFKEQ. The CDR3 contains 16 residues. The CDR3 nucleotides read TGTGCCAGCAGCCAAAAGAGGTCAGCGGGAGTTATGGAGCAGTACTTC. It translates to CASSQKRSAGVMEQYF.

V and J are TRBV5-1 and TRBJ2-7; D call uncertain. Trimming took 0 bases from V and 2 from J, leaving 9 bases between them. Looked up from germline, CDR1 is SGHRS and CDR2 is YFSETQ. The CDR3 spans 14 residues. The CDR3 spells CASSLVQATYEQYF. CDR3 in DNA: TGCGCCAGCAGCTTGGTTCAGGCAACCTACGAGCAGTACTTC.

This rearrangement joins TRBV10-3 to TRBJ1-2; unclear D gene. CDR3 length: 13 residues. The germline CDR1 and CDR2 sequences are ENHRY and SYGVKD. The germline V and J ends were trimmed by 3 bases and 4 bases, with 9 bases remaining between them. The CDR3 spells CAISDAVSYGYTF. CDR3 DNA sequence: TGTGCCATCAGTGATGCGGTCTCCTATGGCTACACCTTC.

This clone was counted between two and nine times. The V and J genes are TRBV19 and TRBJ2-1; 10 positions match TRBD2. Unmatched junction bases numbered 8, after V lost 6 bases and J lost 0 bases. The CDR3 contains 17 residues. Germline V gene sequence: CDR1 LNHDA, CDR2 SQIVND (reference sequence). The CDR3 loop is CASSVLAGDSSYNEQFF. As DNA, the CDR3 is TGTGCCAGTAGCGTTCTAGCGGGAGATTCCTCCTACAATGAGCAGTTCTTC.

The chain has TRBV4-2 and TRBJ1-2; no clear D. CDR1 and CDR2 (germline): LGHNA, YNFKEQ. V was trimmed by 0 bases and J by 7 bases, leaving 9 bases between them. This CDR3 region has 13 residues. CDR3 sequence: CASSQERTAGYTF. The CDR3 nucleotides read TGTGCCAGCAGCCAAGAACGGACGGCTGGCTACACCTTC.

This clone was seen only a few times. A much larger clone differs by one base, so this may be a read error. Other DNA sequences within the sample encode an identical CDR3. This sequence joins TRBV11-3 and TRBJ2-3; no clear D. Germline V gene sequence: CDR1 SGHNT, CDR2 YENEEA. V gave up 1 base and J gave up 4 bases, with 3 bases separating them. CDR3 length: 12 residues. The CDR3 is CASSLGADTQYF. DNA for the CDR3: TGTGCCAGCAGCTTAGGGGCAGATACGCAGTATTTT.

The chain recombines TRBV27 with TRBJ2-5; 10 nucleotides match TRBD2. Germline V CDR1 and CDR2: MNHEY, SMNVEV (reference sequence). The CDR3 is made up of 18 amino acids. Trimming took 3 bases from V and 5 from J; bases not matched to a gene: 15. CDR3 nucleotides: TGTGCCAGCAGTTTGAAAATCAGTTTAGCGGGAGGAAGGGAGACCCAGTACTTC. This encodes CASSLKISLAGGRETQYF.

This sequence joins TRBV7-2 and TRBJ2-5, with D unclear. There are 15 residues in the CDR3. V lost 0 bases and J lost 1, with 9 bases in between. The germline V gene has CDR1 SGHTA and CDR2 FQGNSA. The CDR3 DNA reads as TGTGCCAGCAGCTTAGCGGCCACTATCCAAGAGACCCAGTACTTC. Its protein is CASSLAATIQETQYF.

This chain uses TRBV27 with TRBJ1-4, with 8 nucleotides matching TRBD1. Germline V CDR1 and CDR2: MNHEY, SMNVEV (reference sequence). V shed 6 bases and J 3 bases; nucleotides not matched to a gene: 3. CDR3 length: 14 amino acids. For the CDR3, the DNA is TGTGCCAGCAGACGACAGGGGTCTAATGAAAAACTGTTTTTT. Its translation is CASRRQGSNEKLFF.

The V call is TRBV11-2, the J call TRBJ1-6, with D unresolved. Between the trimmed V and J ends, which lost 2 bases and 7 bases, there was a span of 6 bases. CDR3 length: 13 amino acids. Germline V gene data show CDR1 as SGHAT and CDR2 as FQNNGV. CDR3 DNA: TGTGCCAGCAGCTTATCCGAGAATTCACCCCTCCACTTT. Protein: CASSLSENSPLHF. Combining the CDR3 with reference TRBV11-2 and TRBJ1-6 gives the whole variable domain EAGVAQSPRYKIIEKRQSVAFWCNPISGHATLYWYQQILGQGPKLLIQFQNNGVVDDSQLPKDRFSAERLKGVDSTLKIQPAKLEDSAVYLCASSLSENSPLHFGNGTRLTVT.